This T cell receptor beta chain appears in the sequencing data of a study of T-cell reconstitution after alpha-beta-depleted transplantation in children. During its preparation, the TCRbeta library received unique molecular identifiers. A single record per CDR3 protein comes from TCRdb applying MiXCR to the PCR reads. The sample includes 240,000 or so distinct CDR3 sequences, approximately 8.9% of them seen just once. Overall study findings and caveats: Several hundred rapidly expanded clones from non-depleted graft cells reportedly supplied alpha-beta T cells about two months post-transplant. Diversity of TCRbeta at day 60 was high in some patients, arising from surviving recipient T cells and thymic progenitors. When one year had passed after transplant, most T-cell counts and diversity came from newly produced T cells.

In this sample, this clonotype turned up many times. Its antigen is not known. Sequenced here: PBMCs, mostly from graft donor cells, sampled 180 days after TCRalphabeta/CD19-depleted stem cell transplant. This receptor was taken from a male patient aged 10 to 17 who had a stem cell transplant for acute lymphoblastic leukemia, so the T cells may come from the graft donor.

As DNA, the CDR3 is TGTGCCAGCAGCTTAAGTAACAGGCCGCGCGGCGAGCAGTACTTC. It translates to CASSLSNRPRGEQYF. This chain connects TRBV5-6 to TRBJ2-7, with TRBD1 as a possible D gene (5 bases). The germline CDR1 and CDR2 sequences are SGHDT and YYEEEE. The germline V and J ends were trimmed by 2 bases and 6 bases, with 18 bases remaining between them. The CDR3 length is 15 residues. The entire variable domain, with the rest obtained from reference TRBV5-6 and TRBJ2-7, is as follows: DAGVTQSPTHLIKTRGQQVTLRCSPKSGHDTVSWYQQALGQGPQFIFQYYEEEERQRGNFPDRFSGHQFPNYSSELNVNALLLGDSALYLCASSLSNRPRGEQYFGPGTRLTVT.